This T cell receptor (beta chain) derives from a study of graft-versus-host responses after intestinal transplantation. V shed 8 bases, J shed 0 bases, and the junction held 8 bases outside the gene matches. The germline V gene encodes CDR1 LNHDA and CDR2 SQIVND (reference sequence). This CDR3 has 15 amino acids. Profiled with immunoSEQ multiplex PCR; TCRdb holds only in-frame clones, not every one. The table has about 21,000 clones, over 80% seen once; the top ten hold roughly two fifths. This sequence originates from a human patient who received an intestinal transplant, so some T cells may come from the graft donor. The specimen comprised PBMCs, sampled roughly 270 days after intestinal transplant. The chain is built from TRBV19 and TRBJ2-7; 9 nucleotides agree with TRBD2. The CDR3 sequence: CASGPIAGASYEQYF. DNA for the CDR3: TGTGCCAGTGGGCCAATAGCGGGGGCCTCCTACGAGCAGTACTTC.